The TCR beta chain described here comes from a study of blood T cells in healthy people across ages. Isolating PBMCs gave at least 6.5 million of these cells per sample. A minimum of 6 micrograms of total RNA was extracted per sample. The CDR3 loop spans 16 amino acids. V lost 6 bases and J lost 0; bases outside the gene matches: 5. Germline V CDR1 and CDR2: SGHDT, YYEEEE. A second roughly 6 to 12 cycle PCR used barcoded and J-beta primers. A template-switch adaptor with 12 random nucleotides tagged each cDNA molecule. TCRdb called the 5' RACE reads again in MiXCR, with one record for every CDR3 protein. The repertoire holds more than 450,000 distinct CDR3 sequences, with about 27% as singletons. This clonotype has only a few counts. This sample also belongs to another study, concerning T cells of mothers and their children. That publication notes: Barcodes for each sample and 2-4 random nucleotides were added by the M1S primer used in the second PCR.

The receptor's source is a boy aged 2 to 10 in good health. This sequence joins TRBV5-6 and TRBJ2-1; TRBD2 matches at 11 bases. Sequenced input: blood. CDR3 residues: CASKPSGRPSYNEQFF. The CDR3 nucleotides read TGTGCCAGCAAGCCTAGCGGGAGGCCCTCCTACAATGAGCAGTTCTTC.